The 24 T cell receptor beta chains in this list originate from one sample, sequenced in a study of T cell changes during pregnancy in multiple sclerosis. Generated by immunoSEQ multiplex PCR, the TCRdb table keeps only in-frame clones and is missing some. The sample yields 70,000 to 95,000 clones, 93% seen once. The material was peripheral blood, obtained in the second trimester of pregnancy. The receptor source for this set is a female donor with multiple sclerosis, enrolled in a pregnancy study.

In this sample, this clone turned up once. The V and J genes are TRBV27 and TRBJ2-3; a possible D gene is TRBD2 (6 bases). V gave up 6 bases and J gave up 7 bases, with 20 bases separating them. The length of the CDR3 is 15 residues. Germline V lookup: CDR1 MNHEY, CDR2 SMNVEV (reference sequence). CDR3 sequence (DNA): TGTGCCAGCAGGTGGGAAGCGGGTAACATTCATACGCAGTATTTT. Translating it yields CASRWEAGNIHTQYF.

The genes are TRBV6-1 and TRBJ1-1; tentatively, D is TRBD1 (6 bases). Germline V gene sequence: CDR1 MNHNS, CDR2 SASEGT. This CDR3 comprises 15 residues. The V end lost 0 bases, the J end lost 6 bases, and 14 bases lay between the germline ends. CDR3 region: CASSEAVYEGAEAFF. Written as DNA, the CDR3 is TGTGCCAGCAGTGAAGCCGTGTATGAGGGGGCTGAAGCTTTCTTT.

The rearrangement links TRBV19 to TRBJ1-5, with D hard to call. The CDR3 has 15 amino acids. Germline V gene lookup returns CDR1 LNHDA and CDR2 SQIVND (reference sequence). The V and J ends lost 4 bases and 6 bases respectively, with 16 bases between them. The CDR3 DNA sequence: TGTGCCAGTAGTACAGGTTTTGGGTTCCGTCAGCCCCAGCATTTT. Encoded protein: CASSTGFGFRQPQHF.

The V call is TRBV28, the J call TRBJ1-6; D remains ambiguous. The CDR3 extends over 13 amino acids. Germline V CDR1 and CDR2: MDHEN, SYDVKM. Trimming removed 9 bases from V and 9 bases from J, with 15 bases in between. This CDR3 reads CASSGRVGSPLHF. The CDR3 nucleotides read TGTGCCAGTTCTGGGCGCGTGGGTTCACCCCTCCACTTT.

The gene calls are TRBV25-1 and TRBJ1-6, with D perhaps matching TRBD1 (6 bases). CDR1 is MGHDK, CDR2 SYGVNS, per germline. CDR3 length: 15 amino acids. V gave up 1 base and J gave up 7 bases, with 11 bases separating them. The CDR3 DNA reads TGTGCCAGCAGTGAATTCACAGGGTTGAATTCACCCCTCCACTTT. It encodes CASSEFTGLNSPLHF.

This chain connects TRBV19 to TRBJ1-2; TRBD1 is a possible D gene (6 bases). The V and J ends lost 5 bases and 10 bases respectively, with 20 bases between them. CDR3 length: 14 residues. The germline V gene encodes CDR1 LNHDA and CDR2 SQIVND (reference sequence). The CDR3 region is CASSGLGGRGNYTF. Written as DNA, the CDR3 is TGTGCCAGTAGTGGTTTAGGAGGCAGGGGAAACTACACCTTC.

The gene calls are TRBV5-1 and TRBJ1-4, with a tentative D call TRBD1 (6 bases). Looked up from germline, CDR1 is SGHRS and CDR2 is YFSETQ. The CDR3 is 18 amino acids. V was pared by 4 bases and J by 0 bases, with 19 bases between. This chain's CDR3 is CASSRGPGQGTTNEKLFF. In DNA form, the CDR3 reads TGCGCCAGCAGCAGAGGACCGGGACAAGGCACAACTAATGAAAAACTGTTTTTT.

The J gene is TRBJ1-4, the V gene TRBV10-3; 7 nucleotides match TRBD1. The CDR3 runs to 15 residues. Germline-derived CDR1 and CDR2 are ENHRY and SYGVKD. V lost 0 bases and J lost 7; bases outside the gene matches: 5. CDR3 DNA sequence: TGTGCCATCAGTGAGTCGGGGAACAGGGGTGAAAAACTGTTTTTT. As protein: CAISESGNRGEKLFF.

The chain links TRBV27 to TRBJ2-1; 12 positions agree with TRBD2. The CDR3 covers 15 residues. The V gene end was trimmed by 6 bases and the J gene end by 12 bases; junction bases not matched to a gene: 12. Germline V lookup: CDR1 MNHEY, CDR2 SMNVEV (reference sequence). For the CDR3, the DNA is TGTGCCAGCAGCCTAGCGGGAGGGCCATCAAGTTGGCAGTTCTTC. Amino acids: CASSLAGGPSSWQFF.

This clone was recorded only once. The V and J genes are TRBV28 and TRBJ1-2; D may be TRBD1 (5 bases). The germline V and J ends were trimmed by 5 bases and 5 bases, with 6 bases remaining between them. CDR3 length: 11 amino acids. Looked up from germline, CDR1 is MDHEN and CDR2 is SYDVKM. In DNA, the CDR3 is TGTGCCAGCAGTCAGGGTTATGGCTACACCTTC. Protein: CASSQGYGYTF.

The genes are TRBV10-3 and TRBJ2-2; no clear D. Per the germline V gene, CDR1 is ENHRY and CDR2 is SYGVKD. Trimming pared 3 bases from V and 3 bases from J, leaving 5 bases between. This CDR3 contains 13 residues. CDR3 coding DNA: TGTGCCATCAGTGAACAGTACACCGGGGAGCTGTTTTTT. Its translation: CAISEQYTGELFF.

This chain connects TRBV14 to TRBJ2-5; TRBD1 aligns across 8 bases. Germline trimming cut 9 bases from V and 10 bases from J; bases unmatched to any gene: 10. Looked up from germline, CDR1 is SGHDN and CDR2 is FVKESK. The CDR3 runs to 12 residues. Written as DNA, the CDR3 is TGTGCCAGTTCTCAGGGGGCGATGGGCCAGTACTTC. Translated: CASSQGAMGQYF. Looking up the rest from reference TRBV14 and TRBJ2-5 gives the full variable domain: EAGVTQFPSHSVIEKGQTVTLRCDPISGHDNLYWYRRVMGKEIKFLLHFVKESKQDESGMPNNRFLAERTGGTYSTLKVQPAELEDSGVYFCASSQGAMGQYFGPGTRLLVL.

The rearrangement links TRBV6-1 to TRBJ1-2; TRBD1 agrees at 7 bases. Unmatched junction bases numbered 7, after V lost 6 bases and J lost 3 bases. This CDR3 spans 14 amino acids. Germline CDR1 MNHNS, CDR2 SASEGT. The CDR3 region is CASRVTGVDYGYTF. The CDR3 DNA sequence: TGTGCCAGCAGGGTCACAGGGGTAGACTATGGCTACACCTTC.

The rearrangement links TRBV5-1 to TRBJ1-2, with D hard to call. The germline V gene encodes CDR1 SGHRS and CDR2 YFSETQ. V shed 4 bases and J shed 3 bases, with 10 bases lying between them. The CDR3 totals 13 residues. CDR3 nucleotide sequence: TGCGCCAGCAGCCTAAGGGAGGACTATGGCTACACCTTC. It codes for CASSLREDYGYTF.

This clone was recorded once. The chain combines TRBV9 with TRBJ2-3; D unclear. CDR3 length equals 12 residues. CDR1 SGDLS and CDR2 YYNGEE come from the germline V gene. Trimming stripped 0 bases from V and 6 bases from J, with 5 bases between. The CDR3 here is CASSVDQDTQYF. The DNA for the CDR3 is TGTGCCAGCAGCGTAGACCAGGATACGCAGTATTTT.

The rearrangement uses TRBV28 and TRBJ2-7; TRBD1 aligns across 10 bases. The CDR3 extends over 16 amino acids. Unmatched junction bases numbered 14, after V lost 7 bases and J lost 5 bases. Germline V gene data show CDR1 as MDHEN and CDR2 as SYDVKM. The CDR3 loop reads CASTLPTGQGENEQYF. The CDR3 DNA reads TGTGCCAGCACCCTCCCGACAGGACAGGGGGAGAACGAGCAGTACTTC.

V and J are TRBV5-5 and TRBJ1-4, with D perhaps TRBD1 (5 bases). Germline loops: CDR1 SGHKS, CDR2 YYEKEE (reference sequence). Trimming removed 3 bases at V and 4 bases at J, with 10 bases between. This CDR3 region has 14 residues. In DNA, the CDR3 is TGTGCCAGCAGCTGGGACTGGGGTAATGAAAAACTGTTTTTT. Its translation is CASSWDWGNEKLFF.

A single count supports this clone. The chain carries TRBV6-5 and TRBJ1-1; 7 bases agree with TRBD1. Germline V lookup: CDR1 MNHEY, CDR2 SVGAGI. CDR3 length: 10 residues. V lost 8 bases and J lost 6; bases outside the gene matches: 0. CDR3 in DNA: TGTGCCAGCCAGGGGGCTGAAGCTTTCTTT. This codes for CASQGAEAFF.

There are a few counts of this clone. The rearrangement joins TRBV5-1 to TRBJ1-6; TRBD1 matches 8 bases. V lost 4 bases and J lost 6; bases outside the gene matches: 3. CDR3 size: 14 residues. Germline V gene data show CDR1 as SGHRS and CDR2 as YFSETQ. Here the CDR3 reads CASSRTGTNSPLHF. As DNA, the CDR3 is TGCGCCAGCAGCCGGACAGGGACTAATTCACCCCTCCACTTT.

The rearrangement uses TRBV7-3 and TRBJ1-1, with D unclear. This CDR3 has 17 amino acids. Germline V gene data show CDR1 as SGHTA and CDR2 as FQGTGA. V shed 2 bases and J shed 2 bases, with 18 bases lying between them. Here the CDR3 reads CASSLFLLARTNTEAFF. DNA of the CDR3: TGTGCCAGCAGCTTATTTTTGTTGGCACGAACCAACACTGAAGCTTTCTTT. The variable domain in full, completed from reference TRBV7-3 and TRBJ1-1, reads GAGVSQTPSNKVTEKGKYVELRCDPISGHTALYWYRQSLGQGPEFLIYFQGTGAADDSGLPNDRFFAVRPEGSVSTLKIQRTERGDSAVYLCASSLFLLARTNTEAFFGQGTRLTVV.

As concerns this clone: This same CDR3 is encoded by further DNA sequences in the sample. This chain uses TRBV6-1 with TRBJ2-1; D call uncertain. V was trimmed by 3 bases and J by 6 bases, leaving 6 bases between them. CDR3 length: 12 amino acids. Germline assignment: CDR1 MNHNS and CDR2 SASEGT. The CDR3 coding sequence is TGTGCCAGCAGTGAGCCAGGCAATGAGCAGTTCTTC. Its protein product is CASSEPGNEQFF.

The chain recombines TRBV29-1 with TRBJ1-5; TRBD1 is a possible D gene (5 bases). CDR1 is SQVTM and CDR2 is ANQGSEA in the germline V gene. The CDR3 is 13 amino acids. The V end was cut by 2 bases, the J end by 7 bases, with 12 bases between. CDR3 amino acids: CSVESGVGQPQHF. Written as DNA, the CDR3 is TGCAGCGTTGAATCGGGGGTCGGGCAGCCCCAGCATTTT. Supplemented by reference TRBV29-1 and TRBJ1-5, the full variable domain reads SAVISQKPSRDICQRGTSLTIQCQVDSQVTMMFWYRQQPGQSLTLIATANQGSEATYESGFVIDKFPISRPNLTFSTLTVSNMSPEDSSIYLCSVESGVGQPQHFGDGTRLSIL.

The chain combines TRBV29-1 with TRBJ2-7; D may be TRBD1 (6 bases). This CDR3 region has 15 residues. CDR1 is SQVTM and CDR2 is ANQGSEA in the germline V gene. Between the trimmed V and J ends, which lost 4 bases and 1 base, there was a span of 17 bases. Here the CDR3 reads CSVVLPGQASYEQYF. DNA for the CDR3: TGCAGCGTTGTTTTACCGGGACAAGCATCCTACGAGCAGTACTTC.

V and J are TRBV6-6 and TRBJ2-3; 10 bases line up with TRBD1. The CDR3 spans 16 residues. The germline gives CDR1 MNHNY, CDR2 SVGAGI (reference sequence). The trim removed 0 bases at V and 1 base at J, leaving 1 base unmatched. The chain's CDR3 is CASSYSGQGGTDTQYF. The CDR3 DNA is TGTGCCAGCAGTTACTCCGGACAGGGGGGCACAGATACGCAGTATTTT.